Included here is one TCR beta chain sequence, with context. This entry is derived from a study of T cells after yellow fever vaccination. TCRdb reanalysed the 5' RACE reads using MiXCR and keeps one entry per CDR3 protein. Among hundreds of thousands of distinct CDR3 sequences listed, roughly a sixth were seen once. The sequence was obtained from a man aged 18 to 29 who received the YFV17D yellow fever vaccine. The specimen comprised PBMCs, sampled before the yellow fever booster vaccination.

The CDR3 DNA reads as TGTGCCAGCAGGGGACAGGGTATTTCTGGGGCCAACGTCCTGACTTTC. It codes for CASRGQGISGANVLTF. The V gene is TRBV12-3 or TRBV12-4, the J gene TRBJ2-6, with 9 positions matching TRBD1. The CDR3 has 16 amino acids. Trimming took 6 bases from V and 1 from J; bases not matched to a gene: 4.